This T cell receptor (beta chain) was retrieved from a study of blood T cell repertoires in COVID-19 (TCRdb year 2020). For context, the study as a whole: Samples from collaborators originated in the United States, Italy and Spain and spanned both the acute and convalescent phases of COVID-19. The material from the prospective study consisted of cDNA or gDNA derived from T cells, B-cell-depleted T cells, or PBMCs. Deeply sampled blood TCRbeta repertoires from subjects exposed to, actively infected with, or recovered from COVID-19 were included in the dataset. A freely available public database, intended as a resource for researchers studying the immune response to SARS-CoV-2, is where the repertoires were released. The samples were drawn from two sources: the first 160 participants of the ongoing ImmuneRACE study, and 1,000 to 1,500 subjects contributed by 6 global collaborators. A de-identified subject ID, COVID-19 status, age in years and sex were almost always included in the sample metadata. Where available, HLA class I and class II types were taken from metadata supplied by the sample provider and were not determined by assay-based typing.

The CDR3 runs 15 residues from the cysteine to the phenylalanine. Only CDR3 DNA remains: 45 bases, in frame from the first base. Trimming costs V 5 bases and J 4 bases, and their ends lie 18 bases apart. As encoded in the germline V gene, CDR1 is SGHAT while CDR2 is FQNNGV. Collaborating institutions collected whole blood in K2EDTA tubes following their own protocols. For TCRbeta analysis, collaborators shipped samples as frozen whole blood, isolated PBMCs, or DNA extracted from either of those sample types. As for this clone: Its recognized antigen is unknown. No base quality values were provided; no much bigger clone lies one nucleotide off.

The paper's findings and limits, for the study overall: The quantity of clinical and demographic metadata differed by source and by participant and was supplied without curation.

TCRbeta CDR3 regions were amplified from genomic DNA by means of the immunoSEQ Assay, a bias-controlled multiplex PCR. The authors' pipeline ran thus. The number of nucleated cells in each sample was estimated from the amplification of reference gene primers within the assay. To quantify the absolute abundance of each unique TCRbeta CDR3 rearrangement, sequence reads were collapsed and filtered. For each sample, productive Simpson clonality was calculated as the square root of Simpson's diversity index across productive rearrangements. The immuneACCESS repertoire file appears here via TCRdb, limited to in-frame rearrangements. These files lack a portion of the clones; in checked studies, under half of the deficit traces to unresolved V genes, and the cause of the others is not known. V, J and clone size derive from that table, while D and trimming were established from the DNA sequence. The sample table holds roughly 69,000 clones, of which about 86% were seen once. The top ten hold 12% of the sample.

This receptor chain uses TRBV11-2 and TRBJ2-7; TRBD1 is perhaps the D gene, given 6 matching bases. The clonotype comes from a human donor in a cohort sampled during active COVID-19. The sequenced sample was peripheral blood. The CDR3 amino acid sequence is: CASSQTGTPGYEQYF. The DNA sequence is given as TGTGCCAGCAGCCAAACCGGGACACCAGGGTACGAGCAGTACTTC.